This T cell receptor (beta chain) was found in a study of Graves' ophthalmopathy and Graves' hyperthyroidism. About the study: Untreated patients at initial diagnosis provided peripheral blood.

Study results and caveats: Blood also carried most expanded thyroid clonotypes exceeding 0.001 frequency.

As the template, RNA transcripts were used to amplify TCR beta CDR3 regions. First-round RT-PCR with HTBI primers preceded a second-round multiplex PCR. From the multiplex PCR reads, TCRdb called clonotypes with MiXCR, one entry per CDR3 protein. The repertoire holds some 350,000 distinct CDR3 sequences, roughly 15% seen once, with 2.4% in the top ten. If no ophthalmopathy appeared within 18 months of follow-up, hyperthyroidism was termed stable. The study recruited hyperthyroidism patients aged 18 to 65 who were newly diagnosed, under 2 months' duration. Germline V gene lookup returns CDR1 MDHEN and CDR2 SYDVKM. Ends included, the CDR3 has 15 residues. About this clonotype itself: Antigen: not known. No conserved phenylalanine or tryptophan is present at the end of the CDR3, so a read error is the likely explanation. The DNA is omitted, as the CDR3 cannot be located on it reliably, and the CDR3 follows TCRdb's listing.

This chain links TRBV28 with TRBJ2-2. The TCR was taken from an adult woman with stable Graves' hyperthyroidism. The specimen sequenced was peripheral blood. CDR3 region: CASSLDDPITGELCL.